These 31 T cell receptor beta chains were all obtained from the same sample, sequenced in a study of T cell clonality in common variable immunodeficiency. Study-level points and caveats: Reportedly, TCR beta sequences from common variable immunodeficiency showed fewer deletions and N-nucleotide insertions.

Clones were sequenced by immunoSEQ multiplex PCR, and TCRdb holds only the in-frame ones, with some missing. Captured here are approximately 30,000 clones, none seen once; the top ten comprise approximately 4%. These receptors have no known antigen. Sample: peripheral blood mononuclear cells. These receptors originate from a human donor with common variable immunodeficiency.

On this clone itself: The read falls 3 residues short of the CDR3 end, and the missing part is taken from the germline J gene. The chain is built from TRBV20-1 and TRBJ2-1, with 10 bases aligning to TRBD2. CDR1 and CDR2 from the germline V gene are DFQATT and SNEGSKA (reference sequence). The CDR3 has 15 amino acids. V dropped 4 bases and J dropped 2; count of bases not matched to a gene: 5. CDR3 DNA (partial): TGCAGTGCTATCGGACTAGCGGAGACCTACAATGAG. Amino acids: CSAIGLAETYNE. The full CDR3 protein is CSAIGLAETYNEQFF.

Of note for this clone: The CDR3 extends 3 residues past the end of the read, so its final part is completed from the germline J gene. The rearrangement uses TRBV7-9 and TRBJ2-7; maybe TRBD2 (5 bases). V shed 7 bases and J shed 5 bases, with 12 bases lying between them. In germline, CDR1 is SEHNR, CDR2 FQNEAQ (reference sequence). The CDR3 loop spans 12 amino acids. CDR3 amino acids: CASNSIGDEQYF. The CDR3 bases that were read are TGTGCCAGCAACTCTATCGGGGACGAG. Complete variable domain (other parts from reference TRBV7-9 and TRBJ2-7): DTGVSQNPRHKITKRGQNVTFRCDPISEHNRLYWYRQTLGQGPEFLTYFQNEAQLEKSRLLSDRFSAERPKGSFSTLEIQRTEQGDSAMYLCASNSIGDEQYFGPGTRLTVT.

This clone was recorded many times. The CDR3 end lies 3 residues beyond the end of the read and is filled in from the germline J gene. Other DNA sequences in this specimen translate into the identical CDR3. The J gene is TRBJ1-4, the V gene TRBV4-1, with a possible D match to TRBD1 (5 bases). The CDR3 spans 13 residues. CDR1 is MGHRA and CDR2 is YSYEKL in the germline V gene. V lost 2 bases and J 7 bases, leaving 8 bases between the germline ends. The part of the CDR3 DNA that was read is TGCGCCAGCAGCCAAACGAGGGGTGAAAAA. The encoded protein is CASSQTRGEK. The CDR3 reads in full as CASSQTRGEKLFF.

There are a few counts of this clone. The CDR3 end falls 3 residues outside the read, so it is completed with the germline J gene. The J gene is TRBJ2-7, the V gene TRBV30, with TRBD1 matching 7 bases. The germline V gene encodes CDR1 GTSNPN and CDR2 SVGIG (reference sequence). This CDR3 spans 13 amino acids. With 0 bases clipped from V and 4 bases from J, the junction kept 3 bases outside the gene matches. CDR3 residues: CAWSVGGRYEQYF. CDR3 bases read: TGTGCCTGGAGTGTAGGGGGCAGGTACGAG.

Comment on this clone: The missing CDR3 end, 3 residues past where the read stops, is filled in from the germline J gene. This sequence joins TRBV7-9 and TRBJ1-6; 11 bases are a match to TRBD1. Trimming at V came to 7 bases and at J to 9 bases, leaving 5 bases not matched to a gene. The germline V gene has CDR1 SEHNR and CDR2 FQNEAQ (reference sequence). This CDR3 contains 14 residues. CDR3 protein: CASIKGTGGSPLHF. The CDR3 bases that were read are TGTGCCAGCATCAAAGGGACAGGGGGTTCACCC.

A word on this clone: Read sequence stops 3 residues before the CDR3 end, and the germline J gene provides the missing end. The chain carries TRBV13 and TRBJ2-3; possible D gene TRBD1, 6 bases. The CDR3 consists of 14 residues. V shed 4 bases and J shed 4 bases, with 12 bases lying between them. Germline V gene sequence: CDR1 PRHDT, CDR2 FYEKMQ (reference sequence). The chain's CDR3 is CASSSRGGADTQYF. CDR3 DNA (partial): TGTGCCAGCAGCTCCAGAGGGGGAGCAGATACG.

This clone was recorded at least ten times. Read data end 3 residues before the CDR3 end; the end is taken from the germline J gene. The V call is TRBV5-6, the J call TRBJ2-2; 7 bases are a match to TRBD1. The junction had 5 bases not matched to a gene; V was cut back by 4 bases and J by 2 bases. The CDR3 has 15 amino acids. Germline CDR1 and CDR2: SGHDT and YYEEEE. CDR3 DNA (partial): TGTGCCAGCAGCCGGACAGGAGTCAACACCGGGGAG. Its translation is CASSRTGVNTGE. The CDR3 as a whole reads CASSRTGVNTGELFF.

This clone was recorded at least ten times. The read finishes 3 residues shy of the CDR3 end, and the germline J gene is used to complete it. The chain joins TRBV5-1 to TRBJ1-1; TRBD1 aligns across 8 bases. The germline gives CDR1 SGHRS, CDR2 YFSETQ. The CDR3 is made up of 16 amino acids. CDR3 bases read: TGCGCCAGCAGCTCCTCCGGGACAGGTGGTGGCGGGGAA. It translates to CASSSSGTGGGGE. The whole CDR3 reads CASSSSGTGGGGEAFF.

This clone was detected a few times. The read terminates 3 residues ahead of where the CDR3 ends, so the germline J gene completes it. The chain recombines TRBV30 with TRBJ2-3, with TRBD1 identical over 8 bases. Germline V CDR1 and CDR2: GTSNPN, SVGIG (reference sequence). Trimming cost V 2 bases and J 6 bases; bases outside gene matches: 7. The CDR3 loop spans 14 amino acids. CDR3 DNA, as far as it was read: TGTGCCTGGAGTAGGACAGGGACGAAGGATACG. This translates into CAWSRTGTKDT. The full CDR3 sequence reads CAWSRTGTKDTQYF.

This clone was counted only a few times. The read comes to an end 3 residues before the CDR3 does, leaving the germline J gene to fill in the end. V usage is TRBV11-2 and J usage is TRBJ2-5; a possible D gene is TRBD2 (5 bases). The CDR3 contains 13 residues. The germline V gene encodes CDR1 SGHAT and CDR2 FQNNGV. With 8 bases removed from V and 5 bases from J, the gap between germline ends came to 15 bases. The CDR3 sequence: CASERSVSETQYF. The sequenced CDR3 bases are TGTGCCAGCGAACGTAGCGTAAGCGAGACC. Full variable domain (rest looked up from reference TRBV11-2 and TRBJ2-5): EAGVAQSPRYKIIEKRQSVAFWCNPISGHATLYWYQQILGQGPKLLIQFQNNGVVDDSQLPKDRFSAERLKGVDSTLKIQPAKLEDSAVYLCASERSVSETQYFGPGTRLLVL.

This clone was counted between two and nine times. The CDR3 goes on 3 residues after the read ends, and that part is filled in from the germline J gene. The V call is TRBV19, the J call TRBJ1-2; 10 nucleotides align to TRBD1. CDR3 length: 14 amino acids. Per the germline V gene, CDR1 is LNHDA and CDR2 is SQIVND (reference sequence). CDR3 region: CASNSRQGATGYTF. Partial CDR3 DNA: TGTGCCAGTAACTCGAGACAGGGGGCTACGGGC.

A note on this clone: The DNA ends 3 residues before the CDR3 does, and the rest of the CDR3 is filled in from the germline J gene. This rearrangement joins TRBV7-9 to TRBJ1-4; a weak D match, TRBD1 (5 bases). CDR3 size: 14 residues. V dropped 2 bases and J dropped 8 bases, with 12 bases sitting between them. The germline CDR1 and CDR2 sequences are SEHNR and FQNEAQ (reference sequence). The covered CDR3 bases are TGTGCCAGCAGCTTATGGGGGGGGAACGAAAAA. Translation gives CASSLWGGNEK. The whole CDR3 protein reads CASSLWGGNEKLFF.

The sample holds many counts of this clone. The read gets to within 3 residues of the CDR3 end, and the germline J gene fills in the rest. The chain combines TRBV4-1 with TRBJ2-1; D perhaps matches TRBD2 (6 bases). This CDR3 contains 15 residues. Trimming took off 1 base at V and 2 bases at J, with 9 bases between the two ends. Germline V gene sequence: CDR1 MGHRA, CDR2 YSYEKL. CDR3 region: CASSQASDAYNEQFF. Incomplete CDR3 DNA: TGCGCCAGCAGCCAAGCTAGCGATGCCTACAATGAG.

This clone was found many times. The CDR3 end lies 3 residues beyond the end of the read and is filled in from the germline J gene. This chain joins TRBV29-1 and TRBJ2-6, with 10 bases fitting TRBD2. V was pared by 4 bases and J by 2 bases, with 8 bases of the junction left unmatched. This CDR3 contains 17 residues. Germline CDR1 and CDR2: SQVTM and ANQGSEA. The CDR3 reads CSVAGTSVFPGANVLTF. The CDR3 bases that were read are TGCAGCGTTGCCGGGACTAGCGTCTTCCCTGGGGCCAACGTC.

This clone has more than one count but fewer than ten. The chain's CDR3 is CASSFGQGFQETQYF. CDR3 DNA, as far as it was read: TGTGCCAGCAGCTTCGGACAGGGGTTCCAAGAGACC. The chain joins TRBV13 to TRBJ2-5; 9 bases map to TRBD1. The read gets to within 3 residues of the CDR3 end, and the germline J gene fills in the rest. The CDR3 length is 15 residues. The germline V gene encodes CDR1 PRHDT and CDR2 FYEKMQ (reference sequence). V shed 3 bases and J 1 base; nucleotides not matched to a gene: 3. The entire variable domain, with the rest obtained from reference TRBV13 and TRBJ2-5, is as follows: AAGVIQSPRHLIKEKRETATLKCYPIPRHDTVYWYQQGPGQDPQFLISFYEKMQSDKGSIPDRFSAQQFSDYHSELNMSSLELGDSALYFCASSFGQGFQETQYFGPGTRLLVL.

This clone has just a few counts. The CDR3 end lies 3 residues beyond the end of the read and is filled in from the germline J gene. This chain connects TRBV18 to TRBJ1-3, with TRBD1 as a possible D gene (5 bases). The CDR3 length is 14 residues. Trimming pared 4 bases from V and 4 bases from J, leaving 11 bases between. CDR1 is KGHSH, CDR2 LQKENI, per germline. The sequenced CDR3 bases are TGTGCCAGCTCACGTGGGGGGGACGGAAACACC. It is translated as CASSRGGDGNT. In full, the CDR3 is CASSRGGDGNTIYF.

On this clone: The CDR3 goes on 3 residues after the read ends, and that part is filled in from the germline J gene. J is TRBJ2-7 and V is TRBV2; D is undetermined. Germline V CDR1 and CDR2: SNHLY, FYNNEI. CDR3 length: 12 residues. V was pared by 5 bases and J by 2 bases, with 7 bases between. CDR3 bases read: TGTGCCAGCAGTTGGCACACCTACGAG. This encodes CASSWHTYE. The full-length CDR3 reads as CASSWHTYEQYF.

With regard to this clone: The CDR3 extends 3 residues past the end of the read, so its final part is completed from the germline J gene. The V gene is TRBV19, the J gene TRBJ2-2; possibly TRBD1 for D (6 bases). Germline-derived CDR1 and CDR2 are LNHDA and SQIVND (reference sequence). V lost 7 bases and J 6 bases, leaving 15 bases between the germline ends. The CDR3 runs 14 residues. CDR3 sequence: CASTPQGWSGELFF. The CDR3 bases that were read are TGTGCCAGTACTCCACAGGGTTGGTCCGGGGAG.

This clone has a count of ten or more. Read coverage stops 3 residues before the CDR3 terminus; the germline J gene supplies the remainder. V usage is TRBV20-1 and J usage is TRBJ2-5; D ambiguous. The V gene lost 1 base and the J gene lost 0 bases, with 6 bases spanning the gap. Per germline, CDR1 DFQATT and CDR2 SNEGSKA (reference sequence). There are 13 residues in the CDR3. CDR3 bases read: TGCAGTGCTAGAGCACTAAACCAAGAGACC. It translates to CSARALNQET. The full CDR3 protein reads CSARALNQETQYF.

This clone was detected ten times or more. The sequence runs out 3 residues before the end of the CDR3; the remainder is reconstructed from the germline J gene. The chain uses TRBV5-1 and TRBJ1-2, with no clear D. Germline CDR1 and CDR2: SGHRS and YFSETQ. The CDR3 loop spans 13 amino acids. Between the trimmed V and J ends, which lost 4 bases and 2 bases, there was a span of 9 bases. The CDR3 here is CASSLDPNYGYTF. The sequenced CDR3 bases are TGCGCCAGCAGCCTGGATCCGAACTATGGC.

This clone was found many times. The read ends 3 residues before the CDR3 terminus; that terminus is restored from the germline J gene. This rearrangement joins TRBV2 to TRBJ2-5, with TRBD1 as a possible D gene (5 bases). Germline loops: CDR1 SNHLY, CDR2 FYNNEI. The CDR3 is 15 residues long. V lost 2 bases and J lost 3, with 13 bases in between. The CDR3 protein is CASSELGHKEETQYF. CDR3 DNA, as far as it was read: TGTGCCAGCAGTGAACTTGGACATAAGGAAGAGACC.

Worth noting for this clone: The read ends 3 residues before the CDR3 terminus; that terminus is restored from the germline J gene. This chain connects TRBV20-1 to TRBJ1-2; the D gene is possibly TRBD1 (6 bases). Trimming took 3 bases from V and 4 from J, leaving 12 bases between them. CDR3 length: 13 amino acids. CDR1 is DFQATT, CDR2 SNEGSKA, per germline (reference sequence). CDR3 protein: CSARRAGVYGYTF. The CDR3 bases that were read are TGCAGTGCTAGGAGGGCAGGGGTCTATGGC.

This clone was seen repeatedly, ten times or more. Incomplete CDR3 DNA: TGTGCCAGCAGCGTACAGGGTCGAGAGACC. It yields the protein CASSVQGRET. The whole CDR3 sequence reads CASSVQGRETQYF. The chain couples TRBV2 to TRBJ2-5; TRBD1 might be the D (6 bases). The CDR3 extends 3 residues past the end of the read, so its final part is completed from the germline J gene. The CDR3 is 13 residues long. The germline V gene has CDR1 SNHLY and CDR2 FYNNEI. Trimming took off 6 bases at V and 4 bases at J, with 12 bases between the two ends.

A few counts support this clone. Sequencing ends 3 residues short of the CDR3 end; the germline J gene provides the rest. V is TRBV5-1 and J is TRBJ2-1, with TRBD1 matching over 7 bases. The V gene's germline CDR1 is SGHRS and CDR2 YFSETQ. V shed 7 bases, J shed 2 bases, and the junction held 3 bases outside the gene matches. This CDR3 is built from 13 residues. The CDR3 loop reads CASRDSTYNEQFF. The DNA read from the CDR3 is TGCGCCAGCCGGGACAGCACCTACAATGAG.

This clone occurred many times. Read coverage stops 3 residues before the CDR3 terminus; the germline J gene supplies the remainder. The chain couples TRBV18 to TRBJ2-3; D is perhaps TRBD2 (7 bases). Germline lookup yields CDR1 KGHSH and CDR2 LQKENI. With 3 bases removed from V and 6 bases from J, the gap between germline ends came to 16 bases. The CDR3 consists of 15 residues. CDR3 bases read: TGTGCCAGCTCACCTCTGCCACGGGGGGCCGATACG. It codes for CASSPLPRGADT. The complete CDR3 sequence is CASSPLPRGADTQYF. The whole variable domain, filled in from reference TRBV18 and TRBJ2-3, reads NAGVMQNPRHLVRRRGQEARLRCSPMKGHSHVYWYRQLPEEGLKFMVYLQKENIIDESGMPKERFSAEFPKEGPSILRIQQVVRGDSAAYFCASSPLPRGADTQYFGPGTRLTVL.

This clone was seen a handful of times. From the germline J gene comes the end of the CDR3, since the read stops 3 residues before it. The chain links TRBV20-1 to TRBJ2-1; D unresolved. Between the trimmed V and J ends, which lost 0 bases and 0 bases, there was a span of 9 bases. CDR1 is DFQATT and CDR2 is SNEGSKA in the germline V gene (reference sequence). The CDR3 contains 15 residues. The CDR3 loop reads CSARDAFSSYNEQFF. Incomplete CDR3 DNA: TGCAGTGCTAGAGACGCCTTCAGCTCCTACAATGAG.

On this clone itself: The DNA ends 3 residues before the CDR3 does, and the rest of the CDR3 is filled in from the germline J gene. The V gene is TRBV6-2 or TRBV6-3, the J gene TRBJ2-3, with 8 bases fitting TRBD2. V was pared by 6 bases and J by 1 base, with 0 bases of the junction left unmatched. The CDR3 extends over 13 amino acids. Germline V CDR1 and CDR2: MNHEY, SVGEGT. The sequenced part of the CDR3 DNA is TGTGCCAGCAGACTAGCGGGCACAGATACG. This codes for CASRLAGTDT. The whole CDR3 region reads CASRLAGTDTQYF.

This clone was picked up many times. The DNA ends 3 residues before the CDR3 does, and the rest of the CDR3 is filled in from the germline J gene. The chain joins TRBV29-1 to TRBJ2-1; perhaps TRBD1 as D (7 bases). The CDR3 has 15 residues. Germline V gives CDR1 SQVTM, CDR2 ANQGSEA. The V gene lost 4 bases and the J gene lost 1 base, with 14 bases spanning the gap. The chain's CDR3 is CSVVKGAGSYNEQFF. The CDR3 bases that were read are TGCAGCGTTGTGAAGGGGGCGGGATCCTACAATGAG.

This clone was counted a few times. The read ends 3 residues before the CDR3 terminus; that terminus is restored from the germline J gene. V usage is TRBV20-1 and J usage is TRBJ2-7, with a possible D match to TRBD1 (5 bases). The germline V gene has CDR1 DFQATT and CDR2 SNEGSKA (reference sequence). V was clipped by 1 base and J by 2 bases, with 18 bases between them. This CDR3 spans 16 amino acids. The CDR3 loop is CSARGPREFGTYEQYF. The CDR3 bases that were read are TGCAGTGCTAGAGGCCCCAGGGAATTCGGTACCTACGAG.

The table lists this clone with a few counts. The read comes to an end 3 residues before the CDR3 does, leaving the germline J gene to fill in the end. This chain uses TRBV5-1 with TRBJ2-6; TRBD1 aligns across 8 bases. With V trimmed by 2 bases and J by 0 bases, 4 bases remained unmatched. The CDR3 consists of 17 residues. Germline CDR1 and CDR2: SGHRS and YFSETQ. The sequenced part of the CDR3 DNA is TGCGCCAGCAGCTTCGGGACAGGAAGCTCTGGGGCCAACGTC. Translating it yields CASSFGTGSSGANV. The full CDR3 is CASSFGTGSSGANVLTF.

In regard to this clone: The read finishes 3 residues shy of the CDR3 end, and the germline J gene is used to complete it. J is TRBJ1-4 and V is TRBV20-1; TRBD1 agrees at 8 bases. The CDR3 loop spans 12 amino acids. V dropped 7 bases and J dropped 5; count of bases not matched to a gene: 3. Germline V gene lookup returns CDR1 DFQATT and CDR2 SNEGSKA (reference sequence). The CDR3 here is CSVRGLNEKLFF. Incomplete CDR3 DNA: TGCAGTGTCAGGGGGCTGAATGAAAAA.